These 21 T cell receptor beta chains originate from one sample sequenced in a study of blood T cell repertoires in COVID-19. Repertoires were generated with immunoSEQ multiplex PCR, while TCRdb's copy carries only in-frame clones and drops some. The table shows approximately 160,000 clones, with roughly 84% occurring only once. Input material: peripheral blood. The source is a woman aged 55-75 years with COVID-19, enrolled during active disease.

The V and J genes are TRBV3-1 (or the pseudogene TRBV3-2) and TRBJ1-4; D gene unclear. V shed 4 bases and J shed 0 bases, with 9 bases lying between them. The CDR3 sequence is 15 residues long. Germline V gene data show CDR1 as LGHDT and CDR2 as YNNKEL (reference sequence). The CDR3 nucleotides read TGTGCCAGCAGCCCCCCTGGAGCAACTAATGAAAAACTGTTTTTT. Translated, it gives CASSPPGATNEKLFF.

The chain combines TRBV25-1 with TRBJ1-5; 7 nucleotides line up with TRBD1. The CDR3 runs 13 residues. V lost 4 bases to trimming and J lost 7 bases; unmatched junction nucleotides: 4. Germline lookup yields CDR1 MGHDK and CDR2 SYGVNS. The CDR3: CASSATGVQPQHF. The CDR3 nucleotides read TGTGCCAGCAGTGCCACAGGGGTCCAGCCCCAGCATTTT.

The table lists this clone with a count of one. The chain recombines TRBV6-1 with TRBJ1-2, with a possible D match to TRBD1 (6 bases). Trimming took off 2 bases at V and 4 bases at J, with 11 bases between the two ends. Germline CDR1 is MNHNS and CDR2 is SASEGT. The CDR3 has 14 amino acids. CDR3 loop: CASSERGALYGYTF. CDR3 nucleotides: TGTGCCAGCAGTGAACGGGGGGCGCTCTATGGCTACACCTTC.

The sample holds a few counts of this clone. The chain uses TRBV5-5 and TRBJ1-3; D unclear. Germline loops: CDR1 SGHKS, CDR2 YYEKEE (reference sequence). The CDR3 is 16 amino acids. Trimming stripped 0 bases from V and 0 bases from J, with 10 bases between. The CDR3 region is CASSLAPVRSGNTIYF. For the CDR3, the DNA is TGTGCCAGCAGCTTGGCCCCGGTCCGCTCTGGAAACACCATATATTTT.

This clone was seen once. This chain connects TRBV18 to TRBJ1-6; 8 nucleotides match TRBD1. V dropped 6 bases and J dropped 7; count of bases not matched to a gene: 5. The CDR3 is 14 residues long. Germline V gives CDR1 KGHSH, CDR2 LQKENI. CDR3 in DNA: TGTGCCAGCTCCGCGCAGGGGGCAAATTCACCCCTCCACTTT. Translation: CASSAQGANSPLHF. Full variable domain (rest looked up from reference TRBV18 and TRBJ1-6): NAGVMQNPRHLVRRRGQEARLRCSPMKGHSHVYWYRQLPEEGLKFMVYLQKENIIDESGMPKERFSAEFPKEGPSILRIQQVVRGDSAAYFCASSAQGANSPLHFGNGTRLTVT.

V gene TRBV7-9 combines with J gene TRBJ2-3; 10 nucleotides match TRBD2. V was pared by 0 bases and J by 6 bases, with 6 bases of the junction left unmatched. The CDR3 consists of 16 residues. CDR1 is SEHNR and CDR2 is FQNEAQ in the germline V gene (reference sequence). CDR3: CASSLALSGRVDTQYF. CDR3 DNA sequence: TGTGCCAGCAGCTTAGCGCTCAGCGGGAGGGTCGATACGCAGTATTTT. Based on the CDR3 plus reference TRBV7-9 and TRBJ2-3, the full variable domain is DTGVSQNPRHKITKRGQNVTFRCDPISEHNRLYWYRQTLGQGPEFLTYFQNEAQLEKSRLLSDRFSAERPKGSFSTLEIQRTEQGDSAMYLCASSLALSGRVDTQYFGPGTRLTVL.

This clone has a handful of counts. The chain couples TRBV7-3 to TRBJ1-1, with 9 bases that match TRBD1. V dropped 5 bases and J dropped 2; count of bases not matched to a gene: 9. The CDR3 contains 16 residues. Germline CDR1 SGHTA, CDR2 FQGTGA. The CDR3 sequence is CASSLQDRGRNTEAFF. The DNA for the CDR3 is TGTGCCAGCAGCCTCCAAGACAGGGGGAGAAACACTGAAGCTTTCTTT.

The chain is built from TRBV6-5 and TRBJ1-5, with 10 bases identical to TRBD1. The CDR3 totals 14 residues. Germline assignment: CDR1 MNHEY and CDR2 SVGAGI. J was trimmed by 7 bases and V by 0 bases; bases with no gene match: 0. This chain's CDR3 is CASSYSTGGQPQHF. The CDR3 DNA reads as TGTGCCAGCAGTTACTCGACAGGGGGCCAGCCCCAGCATTTT.

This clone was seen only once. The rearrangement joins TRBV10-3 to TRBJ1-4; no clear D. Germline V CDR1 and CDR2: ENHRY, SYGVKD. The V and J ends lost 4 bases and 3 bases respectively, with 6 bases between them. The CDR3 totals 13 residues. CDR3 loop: CAISGRSNEKLFF. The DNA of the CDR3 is TGTGCCATCAGTGGGCGGTCTAATGAAAAACTGTTTTTT.

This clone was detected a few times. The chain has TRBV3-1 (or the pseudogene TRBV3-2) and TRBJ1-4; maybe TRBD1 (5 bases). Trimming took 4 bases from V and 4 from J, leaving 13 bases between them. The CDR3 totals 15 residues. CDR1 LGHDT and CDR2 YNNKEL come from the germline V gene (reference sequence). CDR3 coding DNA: TGTGCCAGCAGCCGTTACAGGCAAGATAATGAAAAACTGTTTTTT. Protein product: CASSRYRQDNEKLFF.

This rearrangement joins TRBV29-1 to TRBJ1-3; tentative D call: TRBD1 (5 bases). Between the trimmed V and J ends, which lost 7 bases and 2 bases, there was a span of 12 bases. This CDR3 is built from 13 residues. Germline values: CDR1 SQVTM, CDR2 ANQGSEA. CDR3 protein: CSGSRGTGNTIYF. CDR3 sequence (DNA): TGCAGCGGGAGTAGGGGAACTGGAAACACCATATATTTT. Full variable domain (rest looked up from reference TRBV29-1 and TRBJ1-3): SAVISQKPSRDICQRGTSLTIQCQVDSQVTMMFWYRQQPGQSLTLIATANQGSEATYESGFVIDKFPISRPNLTFSTLTVSNMSPEDSSIYLCSGSRGTGNTIYFGEGSWLTVV.

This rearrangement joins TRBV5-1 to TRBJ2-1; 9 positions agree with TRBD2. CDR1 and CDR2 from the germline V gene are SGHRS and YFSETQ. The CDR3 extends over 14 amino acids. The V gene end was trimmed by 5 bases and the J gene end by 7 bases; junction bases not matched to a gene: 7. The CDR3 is CASRSSGGLNEQFF. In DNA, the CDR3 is TGCGCCAGCAGGAGTAGCGGGGGTCTTAATGAGCAGTTCTTC.

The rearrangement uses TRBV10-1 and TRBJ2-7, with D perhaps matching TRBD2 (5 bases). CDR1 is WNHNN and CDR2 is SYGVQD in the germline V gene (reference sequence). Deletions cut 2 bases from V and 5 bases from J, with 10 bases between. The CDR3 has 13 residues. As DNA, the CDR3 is TGCGCCAGCAGTGAGGAGGGTGGGGACGAGCAGTACTTC. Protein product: CASSEEGGDEQYF.

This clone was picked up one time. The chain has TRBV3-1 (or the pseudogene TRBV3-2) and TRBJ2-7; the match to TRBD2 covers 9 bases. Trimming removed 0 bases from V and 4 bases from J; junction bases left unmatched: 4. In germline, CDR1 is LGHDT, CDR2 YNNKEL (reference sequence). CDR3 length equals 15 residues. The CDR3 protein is CASSQEGGRAYEQYF. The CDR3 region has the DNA TGTGCCAGCAGCCAAGAGGGCGGGAGGGCGTACGAGCAGTACTTC.

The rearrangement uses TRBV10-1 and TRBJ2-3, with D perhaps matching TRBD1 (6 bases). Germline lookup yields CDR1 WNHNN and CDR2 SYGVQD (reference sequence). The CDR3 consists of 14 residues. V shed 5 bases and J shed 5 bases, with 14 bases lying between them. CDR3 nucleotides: TGCGCCAGCAGTTTTTCGACAGGTCAAGATACGCAGTATTTT. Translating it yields CASSFSTGQDTQYF.

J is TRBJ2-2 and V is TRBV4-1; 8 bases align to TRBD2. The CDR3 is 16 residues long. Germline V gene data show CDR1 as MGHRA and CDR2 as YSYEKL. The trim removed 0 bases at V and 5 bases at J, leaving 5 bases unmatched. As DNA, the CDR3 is TGCGCCAGCAGCCAAGAAGGAGCGGGGGCGACCGGGGAGCTGTTTTTT. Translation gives CASSQEGAGATGELFF.

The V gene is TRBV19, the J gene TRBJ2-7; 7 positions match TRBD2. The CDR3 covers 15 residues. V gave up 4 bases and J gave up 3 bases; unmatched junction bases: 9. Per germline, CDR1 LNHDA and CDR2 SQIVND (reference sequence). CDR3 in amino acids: CASSRSLAGDYEQYF. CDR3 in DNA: TGTGCCAGTAGTAGATCCCTCGCGGGAGACTACGAGCAGTACTTC.

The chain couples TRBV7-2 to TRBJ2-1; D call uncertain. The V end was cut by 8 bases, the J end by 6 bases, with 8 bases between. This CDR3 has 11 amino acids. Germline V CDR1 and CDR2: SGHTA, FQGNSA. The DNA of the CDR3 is TGTGCCAGCTCCGGTCTCAATGAGCAGTTCTTC. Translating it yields CASSGLNEQFF.

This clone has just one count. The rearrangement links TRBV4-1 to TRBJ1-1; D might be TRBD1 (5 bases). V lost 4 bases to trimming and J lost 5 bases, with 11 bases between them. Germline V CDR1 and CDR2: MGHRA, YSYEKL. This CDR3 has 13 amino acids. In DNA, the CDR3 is TGCGCCAGCAGCCCGCAGGGCCGAACTGAAGCTTTCTTT. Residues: CASSPQGRTEAFF.

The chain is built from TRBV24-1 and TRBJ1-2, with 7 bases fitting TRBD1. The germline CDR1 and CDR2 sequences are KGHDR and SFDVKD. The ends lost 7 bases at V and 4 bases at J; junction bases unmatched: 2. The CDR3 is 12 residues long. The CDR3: CATSQGVYGYTF. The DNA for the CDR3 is TGTGCCACCAGCCAGGGGGTCTATGGCTACACCTTC.

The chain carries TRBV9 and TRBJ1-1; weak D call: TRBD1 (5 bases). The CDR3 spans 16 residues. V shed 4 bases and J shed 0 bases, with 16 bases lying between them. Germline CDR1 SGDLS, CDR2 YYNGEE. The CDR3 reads CASSPRKGRLNTEAFF. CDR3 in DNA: TGTGCCAGCAGCCCTCGAAAGGGGCGACTGAACACTGAAGCTTTCTTT.